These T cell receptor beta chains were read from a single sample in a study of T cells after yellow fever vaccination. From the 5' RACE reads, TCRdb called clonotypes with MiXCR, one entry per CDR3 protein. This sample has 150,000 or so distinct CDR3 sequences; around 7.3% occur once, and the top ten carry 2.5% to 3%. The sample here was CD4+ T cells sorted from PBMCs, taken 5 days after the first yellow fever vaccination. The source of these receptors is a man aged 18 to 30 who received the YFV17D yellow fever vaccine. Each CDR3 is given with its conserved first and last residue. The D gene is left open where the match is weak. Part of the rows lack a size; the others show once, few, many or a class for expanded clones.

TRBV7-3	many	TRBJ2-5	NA	TGTGCCAGCAGCTTAACTGGTGGGGGCCAAGGAGAGACCCAGTACTTC	CASSLTGGGQGETQYF
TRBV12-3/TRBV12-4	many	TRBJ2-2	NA	TGTGCCAGCAGTGCCTCGATAGGGGTCACCGGGGAGCTGTTTTTT	CASSASIGVTGELFF
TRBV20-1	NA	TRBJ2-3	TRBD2	TGCAGTGCTGGCCTAGGAGCGGGGGGCACAGATACGCAGTATTTT	CSAGLGAGGTDTQYF
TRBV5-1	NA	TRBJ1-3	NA	TGCGCCAGCAGCGCCATAAACAGTGCAAACTCTGGAAACACCATACATTTT	CASSAINSANSGNTIHF
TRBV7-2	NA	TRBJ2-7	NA	TGTGCCAGCAGCTTAATTAGGTGGAGTTACGAGCAGTACTTC	CASSLIRWSYEQYF
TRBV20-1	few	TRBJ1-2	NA	TGCAGTGCTCACATGATTGAAAGCTACACCTTC	CSAHMIESYTF
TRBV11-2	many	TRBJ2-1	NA	TGTGCCAGCAGCAGTATCAGGGGTCAGAATGAGCAGTTCTTC	CASSSIRGQNEQFF
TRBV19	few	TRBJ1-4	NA	TGTGCCAGTAGTTCAGAGTTCGGAAAACTGTTTTTT	CASSSEFGKLFF
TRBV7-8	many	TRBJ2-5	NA	TGTGCCAGCAGCTTCGACAGAATAGAGACCCAGTACTTC	CASSFDRIETQYF
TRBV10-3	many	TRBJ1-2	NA	TGTGCCACCCTGGCGGCGGACGGCAACCTTCTTCATGGCTACACCTTC	CATLAADGNLLHGYTF
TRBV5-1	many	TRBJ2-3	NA	TGCGCCAGCAGCTTGGCCGGACGTGGACTCCTCACAGATACGCAGTATTTT	CASSLAGRGLLTDTQYF
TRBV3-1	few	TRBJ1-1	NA	TGTGCCAGCAGCCAGTTTCGCAGCATGAACACTGAAGCTTTCTTT	CASSQFRSMNTEAFF
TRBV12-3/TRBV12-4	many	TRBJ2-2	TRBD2	TGTGCCAGCAGTTTAGGGCTAGCGGGGGGGCCCCGATCGAACACCGGGGAGCTGTTTTTT	CASSLGLAGGPRSNTGELFF
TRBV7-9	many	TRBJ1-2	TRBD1	TGTGCCAGCAGCTTCGCGGACAGGGGCTCTGGCTACACCTTC	CASSFADRGSGYTF
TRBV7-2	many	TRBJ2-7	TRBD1	TGTGCCAGCAGCTCCACAGGGACAGGCGAGCAGTACTTC	CASSSTGTGEQYF
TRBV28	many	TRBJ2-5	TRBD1	TGTGCCAGCAGTTCCGGCGTCAGGGGGTCGCCACAGTACTTC	CASSSGVRGSPQYF
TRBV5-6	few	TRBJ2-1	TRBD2	TGTGCCAGCAGTTCTAGCGGGGGGATCTACAATGAGCAGTTCTTC	CASSSSGGIYNEQFF
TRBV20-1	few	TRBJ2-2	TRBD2	TGCAGTGCGCTAGGTGGGGGGGCGAACACCGGGGAGCTGTTTTTT	CSALGGGANTGELFF
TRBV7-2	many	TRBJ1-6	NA	TGTGCCAGCAGCTTATCGGCGACAGGAGGAAATTCACCCCTCCACTTT	CASSLSATGGNSPLHF
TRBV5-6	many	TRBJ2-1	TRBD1	TGTGCCAGCAGCTGGATAGGGACAGGGCTCTCCTACAATGAGCAGTTCTTC	CASSWIGTGLSYNEQFF
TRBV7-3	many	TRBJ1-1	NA	TGTGCCAGCAGCTTAGAACCTGGGGCCACTGAAGCTTTCTTT	CASSLEPGATEAFF
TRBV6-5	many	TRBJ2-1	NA	TGTGCCAGCAGTTCCGGGACCGGGGGCCCCTACAATGAGCAGTTCTTC	CASSSGTGGPYNEQFF
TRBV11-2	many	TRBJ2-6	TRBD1	TGTGCCAGCAGCTTAGATTGGGGACAGCCCCTCTCTGGGGCCAACGTCCTGACTTTC	CASSLDWGQPLSGANVLTF
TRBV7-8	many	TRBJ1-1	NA	TGTGCCAGCAGCGAGAACACTGAAGCTTTCTTT	CASSENTEAFF
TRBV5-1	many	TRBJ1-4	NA	TGCGCCAGCAGCTTGGATGGGGGGGTAGAAAAACTGTTTTTT	CASSLDGGVEKLFF
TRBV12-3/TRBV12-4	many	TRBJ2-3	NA	TGTGCCAGCAGTTTAACACTGGATACGCAGTATTTT	CASSLTLDTQYF
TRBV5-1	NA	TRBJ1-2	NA	TGCGCCAGCAGCTTGGATAGGGGTTGGCAGTATGGCTACACCTTC	CASSLDRGWQYGYTF
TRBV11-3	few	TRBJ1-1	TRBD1	TGTGCCAGCAGCCCCGGGACAGGGAGGACTGAAGCTTTCTTT	CASSPGTGRTEAFF
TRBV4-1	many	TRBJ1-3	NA	TGCGCCAGCAGCCAAGATCCTAACCCAGCCTCTGGAAACACCATATATTTT	CASSQDPNPASGNTIYF
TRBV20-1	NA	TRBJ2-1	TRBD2	TGCAGTGCTTGGGGCGGGGGGGCTGGAGAGCAGTTCTTC	CSAWGGGAGEQFF
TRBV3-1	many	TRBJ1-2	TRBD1	TGTGCCAGCAGCCAGACTCAGACAGGGGGATTGGGCTACACCTTC	CASSQTQTGGLGYTF
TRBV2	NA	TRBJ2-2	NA	TGTGCCAGCAGTGAGATGACAGCCTCGGTAGGAAACGGGGAGCTGTTTTTT	CASSEMTASVGNGELFF
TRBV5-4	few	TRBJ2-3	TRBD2	TGTGCCAGCAGGGGGACTAGCGGGATTAGCACAGATACGCAGTATTTT	CASRGTSGISTDTQYF
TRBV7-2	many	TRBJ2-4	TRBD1	TGTGCCAGCAGCTTTGGACAGGGAAAGAACATTCAGTACTTC	CASSFGQGKNIQYF
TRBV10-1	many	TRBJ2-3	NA	TGCGCCAGCAGGGGCAGCCCCACAGATACGCAGTATTTT	CASRGSPTDTQYF
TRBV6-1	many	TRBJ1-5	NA	TGTGCCAGCAGTGCTTCTTGGTCTCAGCCCCAGCATTTT	CASSASWSQPQHF
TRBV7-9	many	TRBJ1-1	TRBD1	TGTGCCAGCCCAACCTGGGGACAGGGGTATACTGAAGCTTTCTTT	CASPTWGQGYTEAFF